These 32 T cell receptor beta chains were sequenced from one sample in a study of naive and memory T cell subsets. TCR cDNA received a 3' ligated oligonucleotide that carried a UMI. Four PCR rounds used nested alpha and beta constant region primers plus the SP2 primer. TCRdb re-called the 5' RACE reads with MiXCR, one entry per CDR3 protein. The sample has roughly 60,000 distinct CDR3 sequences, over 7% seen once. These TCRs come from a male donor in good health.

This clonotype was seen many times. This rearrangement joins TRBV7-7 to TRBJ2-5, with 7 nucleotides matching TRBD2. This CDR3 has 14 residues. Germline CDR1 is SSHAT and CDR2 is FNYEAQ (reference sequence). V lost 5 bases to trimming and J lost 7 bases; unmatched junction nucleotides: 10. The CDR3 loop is CASSQEMGGGTQYF. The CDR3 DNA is TGTGCCAGCAGCCAAGAGATGGGCGGGGGGACCCAGTACTTC.

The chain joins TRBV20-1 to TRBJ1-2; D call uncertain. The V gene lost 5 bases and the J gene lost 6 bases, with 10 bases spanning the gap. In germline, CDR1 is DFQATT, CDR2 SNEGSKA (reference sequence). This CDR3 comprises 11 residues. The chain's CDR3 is CSAFSADGYTF. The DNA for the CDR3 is TGCAGTGCTTTTTCGGCGGATGGCTACACCTTC.

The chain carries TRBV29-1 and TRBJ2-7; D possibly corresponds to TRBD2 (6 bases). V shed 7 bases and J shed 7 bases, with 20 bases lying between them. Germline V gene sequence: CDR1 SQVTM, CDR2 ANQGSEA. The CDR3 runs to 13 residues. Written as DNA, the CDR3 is TGCAGCGGAGCGGGCAAGGGATTGGGTGAGCAGTACTTC. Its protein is CSGAGKGLGEQYF.

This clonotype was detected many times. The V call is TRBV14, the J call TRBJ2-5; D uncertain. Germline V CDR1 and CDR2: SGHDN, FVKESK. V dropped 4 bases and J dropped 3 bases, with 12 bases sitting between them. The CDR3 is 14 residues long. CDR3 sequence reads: CASSPGRREETQYF. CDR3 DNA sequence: TGTGCCAGCAGCCCCGGTCGAAGGGAAGAGACCCAGTACTTC.

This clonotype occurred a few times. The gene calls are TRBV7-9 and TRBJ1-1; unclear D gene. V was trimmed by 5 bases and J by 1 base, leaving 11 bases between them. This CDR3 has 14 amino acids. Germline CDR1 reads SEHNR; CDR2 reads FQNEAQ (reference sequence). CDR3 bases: TGTGCCAGCAGCCCTAAGACCCCGAACACTGAAGCTTTCTTT. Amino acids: CASSPKTPNTEAFF. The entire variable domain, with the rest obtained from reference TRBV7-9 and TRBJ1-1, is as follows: DTGVSQNPRHKITKRGQNVTFRCDPISEHNRLYWYRQTLGQGPEFLTYFQNEAQLEKSRLLSDRFSAERPKGSFSTLEIQRTEQGDSAMYLCASSPKTPNTEAFFGQGTRLTVV.

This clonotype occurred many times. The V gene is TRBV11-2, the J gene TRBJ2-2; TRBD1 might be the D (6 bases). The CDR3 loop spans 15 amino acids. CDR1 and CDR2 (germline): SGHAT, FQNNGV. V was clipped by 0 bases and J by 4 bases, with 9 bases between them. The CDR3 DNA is TGTGCCAGCAGCTTAGACGCAGGGGTCACCGGGGAGCTGTTTTTT. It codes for CASSLDAGVTGELFF.

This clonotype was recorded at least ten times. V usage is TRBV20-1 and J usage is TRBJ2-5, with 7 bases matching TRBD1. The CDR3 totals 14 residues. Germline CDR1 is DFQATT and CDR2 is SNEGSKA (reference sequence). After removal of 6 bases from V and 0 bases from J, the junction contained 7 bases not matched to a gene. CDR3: CSAGGQADQETQYF. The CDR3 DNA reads TGCAGTGCGGGTGGACAGGCCGACCAAGAGACCCAGTACTTC.

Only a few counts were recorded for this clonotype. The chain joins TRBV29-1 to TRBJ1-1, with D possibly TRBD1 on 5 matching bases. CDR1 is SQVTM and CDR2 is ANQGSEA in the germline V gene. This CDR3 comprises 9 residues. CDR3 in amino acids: CSGRAEAFF. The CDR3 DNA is TGCTCAGGGAGGGCTGAAGCTTTCTTT.

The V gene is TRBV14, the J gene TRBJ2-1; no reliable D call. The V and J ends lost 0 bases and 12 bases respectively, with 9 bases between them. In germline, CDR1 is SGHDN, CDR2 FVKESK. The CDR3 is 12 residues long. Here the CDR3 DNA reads TGTGCCAGCAGCCAAGAGGAGCAGGTGCAGTTCTTC. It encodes CASSQEEQVQFF.

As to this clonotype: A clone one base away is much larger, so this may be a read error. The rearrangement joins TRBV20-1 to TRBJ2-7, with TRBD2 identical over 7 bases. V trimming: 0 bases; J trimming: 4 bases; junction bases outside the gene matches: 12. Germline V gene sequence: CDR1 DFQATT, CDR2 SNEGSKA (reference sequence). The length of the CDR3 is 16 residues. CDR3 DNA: TGCAGTGCTAGAGATCCCAGCGGGGTGGCCGGGTACGAGCAGTACTTC. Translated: CSARDPSGVAGYEQYF.

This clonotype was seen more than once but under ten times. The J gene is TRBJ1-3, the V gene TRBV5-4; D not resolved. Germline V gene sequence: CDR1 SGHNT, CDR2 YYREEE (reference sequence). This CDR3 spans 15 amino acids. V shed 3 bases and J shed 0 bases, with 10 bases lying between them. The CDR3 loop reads CASSSDGFSGNTIYF. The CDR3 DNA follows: TGTGCCAGCAGCTCGGACGGTTTCTCTGGAAACACCATATATTTT.

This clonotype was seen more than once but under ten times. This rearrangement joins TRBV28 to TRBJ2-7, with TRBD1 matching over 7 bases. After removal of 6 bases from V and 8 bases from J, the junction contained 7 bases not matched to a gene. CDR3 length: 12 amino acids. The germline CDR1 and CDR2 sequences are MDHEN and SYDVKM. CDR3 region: CASSPDREKQYF. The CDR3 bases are TGTGCCAGCAGCCCCGACAGGGAGAAGCAGTACTTC.

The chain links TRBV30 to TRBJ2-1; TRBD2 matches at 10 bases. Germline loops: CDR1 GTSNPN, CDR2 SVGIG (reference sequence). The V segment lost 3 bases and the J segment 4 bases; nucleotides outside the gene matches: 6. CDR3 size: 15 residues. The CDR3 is CAWSPGTSAYNEQFF. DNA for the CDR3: TGTGCCTGGAGCCCCGGGACTAGCGCTTACAATGAGCAGTTCTTC.

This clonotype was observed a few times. CDR3 sequence reads: CASSLDVNQPQHF. CDR3 sequence (DNA): TGTGCCAGCAGTTTAGACGTAAATCAGCCCCAGCATTTT. The chain joins TRBV27 to TRBJ1-5, with D unclear. The CDR3 totals 13 residues. The ends were cut back, 2 bases at V and 4 bases at J, with 6 bases in the middle. The germline V gene encodes CDR1 MNHEY and CDR2 SMNVEV (reference sequence).

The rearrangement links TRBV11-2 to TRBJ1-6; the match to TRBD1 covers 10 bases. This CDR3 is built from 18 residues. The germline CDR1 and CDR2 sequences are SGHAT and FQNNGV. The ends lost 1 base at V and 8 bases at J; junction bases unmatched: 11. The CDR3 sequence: CASSLAVNRQGAYSPLHF. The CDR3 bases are TGTGCCAGCAGCTTAGCAGTAAACCGACAGGGGGCTTATTCACCCCTCCACTTT.

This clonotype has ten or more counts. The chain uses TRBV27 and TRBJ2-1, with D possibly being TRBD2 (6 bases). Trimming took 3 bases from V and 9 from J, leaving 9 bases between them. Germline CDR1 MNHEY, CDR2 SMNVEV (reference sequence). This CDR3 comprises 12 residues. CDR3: CASSFSGVEQFF. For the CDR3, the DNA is TGTGCCAGCAGTTTCTCGGGAGTTGAGCAGTTCTTC.

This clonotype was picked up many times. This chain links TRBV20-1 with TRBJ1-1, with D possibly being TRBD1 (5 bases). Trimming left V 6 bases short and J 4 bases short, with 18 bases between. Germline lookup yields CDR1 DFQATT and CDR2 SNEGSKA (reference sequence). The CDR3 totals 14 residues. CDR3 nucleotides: TGCAGTGCCCGGGATCTCCCAAGGGGCACTGAAGCTTTCTTT. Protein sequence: CSARDLPRGTEAFF.

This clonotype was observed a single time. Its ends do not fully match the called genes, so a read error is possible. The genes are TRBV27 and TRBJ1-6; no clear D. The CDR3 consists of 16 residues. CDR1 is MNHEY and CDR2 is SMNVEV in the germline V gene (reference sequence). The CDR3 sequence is CPSLRRFQTPNSPLHF. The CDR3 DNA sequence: TGTCCCAGCTTACGGAGATTTCAGACTCCAAATTCACCCCTCCACTTT.

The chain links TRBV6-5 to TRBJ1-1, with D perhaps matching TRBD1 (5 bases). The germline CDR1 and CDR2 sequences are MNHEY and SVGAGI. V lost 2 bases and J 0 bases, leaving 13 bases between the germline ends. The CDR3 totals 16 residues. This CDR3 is CASSYPGGGMNTEAFF. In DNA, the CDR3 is TGTGCCAGCAGTTACCCTGGGGGTGGAATGAACACTGAAGCTTTCTTT.

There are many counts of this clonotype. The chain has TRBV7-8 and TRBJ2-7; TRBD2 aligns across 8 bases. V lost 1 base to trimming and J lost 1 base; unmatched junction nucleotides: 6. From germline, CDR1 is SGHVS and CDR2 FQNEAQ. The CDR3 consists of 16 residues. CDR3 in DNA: TGTGCCAGCAGCTTAGGGCAGTCGGGAGGGTCCTACGAGCAGTACTTC. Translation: CASSLGQSGGSYEQYF.

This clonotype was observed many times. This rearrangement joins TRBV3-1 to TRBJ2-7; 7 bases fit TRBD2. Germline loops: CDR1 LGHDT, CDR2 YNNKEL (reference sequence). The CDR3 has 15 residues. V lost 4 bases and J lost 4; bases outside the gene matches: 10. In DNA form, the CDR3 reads TGTGCCAGCAGCCGCCTGGGAGGGCTACAATACGAGCAGTACTTC. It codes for CASSRLGGLQYEQYF.

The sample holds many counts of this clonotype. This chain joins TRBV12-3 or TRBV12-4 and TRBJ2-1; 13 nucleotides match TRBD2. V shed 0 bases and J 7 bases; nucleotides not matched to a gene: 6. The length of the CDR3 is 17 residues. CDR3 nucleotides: TGTGCCAGCAGTTTAGCGCAAGGGACTAGCGGGGAGAATGAGCAGTTCTTC. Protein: CASSLAQGTSGENEQFF.

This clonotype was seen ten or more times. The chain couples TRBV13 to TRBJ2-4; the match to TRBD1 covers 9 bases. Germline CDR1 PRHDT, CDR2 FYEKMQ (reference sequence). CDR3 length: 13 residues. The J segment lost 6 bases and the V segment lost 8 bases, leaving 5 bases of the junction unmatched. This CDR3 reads CASARTGVNIQYF. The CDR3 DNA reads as TGTGCCAGCGCCAGGACAGGGGTAAACATTCAGTACTTC.

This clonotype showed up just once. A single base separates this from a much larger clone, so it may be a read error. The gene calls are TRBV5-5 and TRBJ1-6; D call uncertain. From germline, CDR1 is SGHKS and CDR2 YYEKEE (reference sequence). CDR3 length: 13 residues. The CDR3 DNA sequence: TGTGCCAGCAGCAGAGTAGATAATTCACACCTCCACTTT. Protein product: CASSRVDNSHLHF.

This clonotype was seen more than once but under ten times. In nucleotides, the CDR3 is TGTGCCAGCAGTTACTCACTAGCAGCAGATACGCAGTATTTT. Its protein product is CASSYSLAADTQYF. The V and J genes are TRBV6-6 and TRBJ2-3; a weak D match, TRBD2 (6 bases). Germline loops: CDR1 MNHNY, CDR2 SVGAGI (reference sequence). V lost 0 bases, J lost 4 bases, and 8 bases lay in between. This CDR3 has 14 residues.

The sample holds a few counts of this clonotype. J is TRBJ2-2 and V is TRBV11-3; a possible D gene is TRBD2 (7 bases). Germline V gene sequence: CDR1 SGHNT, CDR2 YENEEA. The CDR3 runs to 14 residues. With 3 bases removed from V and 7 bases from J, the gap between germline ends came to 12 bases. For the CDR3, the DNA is TGTGCCAGCAGCTTGCGGGGGCATAACGGGGAGCTGTTTTTT. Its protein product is CASSLRGHNGELFF.

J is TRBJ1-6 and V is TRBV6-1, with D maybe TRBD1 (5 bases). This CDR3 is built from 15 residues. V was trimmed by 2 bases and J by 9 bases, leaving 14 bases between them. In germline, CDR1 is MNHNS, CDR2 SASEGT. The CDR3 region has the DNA TGTGCCAGCAGTGAACCGGGACTTTGGACTTCACCCCTCCACTTT. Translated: CASSEPGLWTSPLHF.

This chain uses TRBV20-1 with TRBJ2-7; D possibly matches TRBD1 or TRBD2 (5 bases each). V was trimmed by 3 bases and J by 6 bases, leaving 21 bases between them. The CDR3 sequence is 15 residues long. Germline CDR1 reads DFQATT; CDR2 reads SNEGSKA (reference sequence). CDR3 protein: CSARGVRIPATEQYF. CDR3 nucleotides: TGCAGTGCTAGGGGGGTAAGAATTCCCGCTACCGAGCAGTACTTC.

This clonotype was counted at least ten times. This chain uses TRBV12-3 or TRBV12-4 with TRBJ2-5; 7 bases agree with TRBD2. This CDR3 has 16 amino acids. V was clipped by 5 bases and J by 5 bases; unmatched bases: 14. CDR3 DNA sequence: TGTGCCAGCAGTACCTTTAGTGGGGGAGGGAGGGAGACCCAGTACTTC. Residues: CASSTFSGGGRETQYF.

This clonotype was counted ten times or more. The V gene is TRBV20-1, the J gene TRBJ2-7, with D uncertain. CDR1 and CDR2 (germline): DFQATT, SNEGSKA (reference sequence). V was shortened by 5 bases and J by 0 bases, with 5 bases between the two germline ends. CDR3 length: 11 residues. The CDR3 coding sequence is TGCAGTGCTCAAGCCTCCTACGAGCAGTACTTC. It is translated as CSAQASYEQYF.

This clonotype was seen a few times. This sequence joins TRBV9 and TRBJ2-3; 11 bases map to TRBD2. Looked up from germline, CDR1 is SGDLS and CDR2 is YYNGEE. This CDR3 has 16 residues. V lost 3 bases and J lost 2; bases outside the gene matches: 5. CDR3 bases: TGTGCCAGCAGCGCCCTAGCGGGAGGTCCCACAGATACGCAGTATTTT. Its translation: CASSALAGGPTDTQYF.

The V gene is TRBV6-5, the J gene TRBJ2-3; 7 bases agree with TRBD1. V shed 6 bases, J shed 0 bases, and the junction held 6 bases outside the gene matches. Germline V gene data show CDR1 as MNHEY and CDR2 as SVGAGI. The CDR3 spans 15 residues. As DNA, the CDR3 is TGTGCCAGCAGCCTCGGGACAGTCAGCACAGATACGCAGTATTTT. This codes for CASSLGTVSTDTQYF.